These T cell receptor beta chains were read from a single sample in a study of T cells after yellow fever vaccination. Via MiXCR, TCRdb re-called the 5' RACE reads, giving one row per CDR3 protein. The sample records 500,000 to 650,000 distinct CDR3 sequences, around an eighth being singletons. Material: PBMCs, obtained on the day of the yellow fever booster vaccination. The receptors derive from a man under 40 who received the YFV17D yellow fever vaccine. Each CDR3 is given with its conserved first and last residue. D genes are given only for firm matches. Rows may omit the clone size; those that give it use once, few, many or a size class.

>TRBJ2-7|-|TRBV3-1|few
TGTGCCAGCAGCCAAGACTATAGGGCTCACGAGCAGTACTTC
CASSQDYRAHEQYF
>TRBJ2-7|TRBD2|TRBV7-2|-
TGTGCCAGCAGCGTCCAGCGGGGGGCCTACGAGCAGTACTTC
CASSVQRGAYEQYF
>TRBJ2-7|TRBD1|TRBV18|-
TGTGCCAGCTCACCACCGACCGGGACAGGGGGTTACGAGCAGTACTTC
CASSPPTGTGGYEQYF
>TRBJ2-1|TRBD2|TRBV28|-
TGTGCCAGCGGACTAGCGGGAGTAAAAAATGAGCAGTTCTTC
CASGLAGVKNEQFF
>TRBJ1-4|-|TRBV20-1|-
TGCAGTGCTAGAGCAGTCCGGGCCTCTAATGAAAAACTGTTTTTT
CSARAVRASNEKLFF
>TRBJ2-5|TRBD1|TRBV5-1|-
TGCGCCAGCAGCCCACAGGGGCCCAGGGAGACCCAGTACTTC
CASSPQGPRETQYF
>TRBJ1-1|-|TRBV6-1|-
TGTGCCACCCGACGGATACGGGAGAACACTGAAGCTTTCTTT
CATRRIRENTEAFF
>TRBJ1-2|TRBD1|TRBV4-3|few
TGCGCCAGCAGCCAAGCCCTTGGACAGGAGAAGCTCTATGGCTACACCTTC
CASSQALGQEKLYGYTF
>TRBJ2-4|-|TRBV12-3/TRBV12-4|many
TGTGCCAGCAGTTTAAATGGCAGGACCGAGTACTTC
CASSLNGRTEYF
>TRBJ2-3|TRBD2|TRBV12-3/TRBV12-4|few
TGTGCCAGCAGTCCTAGCGGGAGCGACGCAGATACGCAGTATTTT
CASSPSGSDADTQYF
>TRBJ2-1|TRBD1|TRBV10-3|few
TGTGCCATCACTATGACAGGGGCCAGCTCCTACAATGAGCAGTTCTTC
CAITMTGASSYNEQFF
>TRBJ2-3|TRBD2|TRBV9|few
TGTGCCAGCAGCCCCCACCCCAGGGGGACTAGCATTGATACGCAGTATTTT
CASSPHPRGTSIDTQYF
>TRBJ1-1|-|TRBV3-1|-
TGTGCCAGCAGCCAAGGTCGGAGGGACACTGAAGCTTTCTTT
CASSQGRRDTEAFF
>TRBJ2-1|TRBD2|TRBV5-1|-
TGCGCCAGCAGCTCCAGCCTGACTAGCGGATATAACAATGAGCAGTTCTTC
CASSSSLTSGYNNEQFF
>TRBJ2-5|-|TRBV20-1|few
TGCAGTGCCCCTCGGGTCCTTAGAGACCAGGAGACCCAGTACTTC
CSAPRVLRDQETQYF
>TRBJ2-7|-|TRBV20-1|-
TGCAGTGCTAAAGGCGACTTAGCCCGCGAGCAGTACTTC
CSAKGDLAREQYF
>TRBJ2-2|-|TRBV24-1|-
TGTGCCACCAGTGATTTTGGGGGGAGAGCGACGCCTGAGCTGTTTTTT
CATSDFGGRATPELFF
>TRBJ2-3|TRBD2|TRBV5-1|-
TGCGCCAGCAGACTAGCGGGAGGGTTGTTGGACGGCGCAGATACGCAGTATTTT
CASRLAGGLLDGADTQYF
>TRBJ1-1|TRBD1|TRBV19|-
TGTGCCAGTACCCTGGACAGGTTCATGAACACTGAAGCTTTCTTT
CASTLDRFMNTEAFF
>TRBJ2-1|-|TRBV7-6|-
TGTGCCAGCAGCCCACGCGGCGGAGGGGGCGCTTACAATGAGCAGTTCTTC
CASSPRGGGGAYNEQFF
>TRBJ2-7|-|TRBV4-3|-
TGCGCCAGCAGCCAAGAGACAGCGTCTGCCTACGAGCAGTACTTC
CASSQETASAYEQYF
>TRBJ1-5|-|TRBV2|few
TGTGCCAGCAGACGACAGTCTAATCAGCCCCAGCATTTT
CASRRQSNQPQHF
>TRBJ2-2|-|TRBV7-2|-
TGTGCCAGCAGCTCCACGTTGATGGCCGGGGAGCTGTTTTTT
CASSSTLMAGELFF
>TRBJ2-3|-|TRBV9|-
TGTGCCAGCAGCGTAGATCCGGGACCCGACACAGATACGCAGTATTTT
CASSVDPGPDTDTQYF
>TRBJ1-2|TRBD1|TRBV7-2|-
TGTGCCAGCAGGAGACAGGGGGCGGACTATGGCTACACCTTC
CASRRQGADYGYTF
>TRBJ1-6|TRBD1|TRBV27|few
TGTGCCAGCAGTCCCACCTCGGACAGGGGCCGGTCACCCCTCCACTTT
CASSPTSDRGRSPLHF
>TRBJ2-3|-|TRBV5-1|-
TGCGCCAGCAGCTTGAAGGTGGGGGGAGTCACAGATACGCAGTATTTT
CASSLKVGGVTDTQYF
>TRBJ2-1|TRBD2|TRBV7-8|few
TGTGCCAGCAGCTCCACGGGGCGGGAGGCCAAGCAGTTCTTC
CASSSTGREAKQFF
>TRBJ2-3|-|TRBV3-1|few
TGTGCCAGCAGCCATACGGACAGAGCGACAGATACGCAGTATTTT
CASSHTDRATDTQYF
>TRBJ2-1|-|TRBV7-9|few
TGTGCCAGCAGCCCCGTTTTTGAGCAGTTCTTC
CASSPVFEQFF
>TRBJ1-3|-|TRBV4-2|few
TGTGCCAGCAGCCAAGTACATCAGGAGCGCCGTGGAAACACCATATATTTT
CASSQVHQERRGNTIYF
>TRBJ2-3|TRBD2|TRBV20-1|few
TGCAGTGCGATTAGCGGGAGGGCCGCAGATACGCAGTATTTT
CSAISGRAADTQYF
>TRBJ2-3|-|TRBV20-1|-
TGCAGTGCCCTCGGACAGCCTTGGGCAGATACGCAGTATTTT
CSALGQPWADTQYF
>TRBJ2-5|-|TRBV5-1|-
TGCGCCAGCAGCTTGTGGGGCCCCCAAGAGACCCAGTACTTC
CASSLWGPQETQYF
>TRBJ1-5|-|TRBV19|few
TGTGCCAGTAGTATTTTCCCCGGGACGGATAGCAATCAGCCCCAGCATTTT
CASSIFPGTDSNQPQHF
>TRBJ2-3|TRBD1|TRBV28|-
TGTGCCAGCAGTACCGACAGGGGATTTGGCACAGATACGCAGTATTTT
CASSTDRGFGTDTQYF
>TRBJ2-1|-|TRBV28|-
TGTGCCAGCAAAGGCACCTCCTCCTACAATGAGCAGTTCTTC
CASKGTSSYNEQFF
>TRBJ2-1|TRBD2|TRBV4-2|few
TGTGCCAGCAGCCAAATGCAGGCGGGGGGGGACAATGAGCAGTTCTTC
CASSQMQAGGDNEQFF
>TRBJ2-1|TRBD2|TRBV20-1|-
TGCAGTGCTAGACCGGGACTAGCGGGAGAGTTTAATGAGCAGTTCTTC
CSARPGLAGEFNEQFF
>TRBJ2-1|TRBD2|TRBV10-3|many
TGTGCCATCAGTGAGTCGAGTAGCGGGAGGAGGAATGAGCAGTTCTTC
CAISESSSGRRNEQFF
>TRBJ1-6|TRBD1|TRBV7-2|few
TGTGCCAGCAGAAAGACAGGGGGCGGGTCACCCCTCCACTTT
CASRKTGGGSPLHF
>TRBJ2-1|TRBD2|TRBV28|few
TGTGCCAGCAGTTTATTGGGACTAGCGAGCTCCTACAATGAGCAGTTCTTC
CASSLLGLASSYNEQFF
>TRBJ2-1|-|TRBV6-2/TRBV6-3|-
TGTGCCAACAAATCGGGGTATTCCTACAATGAGCAGTTCTTC
CANKSGYSYNEQFF
>TRBJ2-7|-|TRBV20-1|-
TGCAGTGCTAGAGGCGGGGACTACGAGCAGTACTTC
CSARGGDYEQYF
>TRBJ2-6|-|TRBV20-1|few
TGCAGTGCTAGAGTCGGCGGCTCTGGGGCCAACGTCCTGACTTTC
CSARVGGSGANVLTF
>TRBJ1-5|-|TRBV27|few
TGTGCCAGCAGTTCCCGGACGGGGAATCAGCCCCAGCATTTT
CASSSRTGNQPQHF
>TRBJ1-3|-|TRBV29-1|-
TGCAGCGTTGCCCCCTCTGTGGGAAACACCATATATTTT
CSVAPSVGNTIYF
>TRBJ2-1|TRBD2|TRBV6-4|-
TGTGCCAGCAGGCTAGCGGGAGGTAGAGAGCAGTTCTTC
CASRLAGGREQFF
>TRBJ2-5|-|TRBV7-6|few
TGTGCCAGCACCCTGAATTGGGGGAGAGGAGAGACCCAGTACTTC
CASTLNWGRGETQYF